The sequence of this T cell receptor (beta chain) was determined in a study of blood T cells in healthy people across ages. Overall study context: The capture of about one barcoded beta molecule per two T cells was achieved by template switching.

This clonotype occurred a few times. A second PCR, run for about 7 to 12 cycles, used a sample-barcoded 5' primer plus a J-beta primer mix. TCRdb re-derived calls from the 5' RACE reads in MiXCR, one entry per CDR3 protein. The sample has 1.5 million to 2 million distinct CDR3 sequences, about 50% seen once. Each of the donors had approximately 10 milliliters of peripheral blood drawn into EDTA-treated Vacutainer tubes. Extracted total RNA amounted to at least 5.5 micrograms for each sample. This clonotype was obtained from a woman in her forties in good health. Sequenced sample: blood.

The CDR3 sequence: CASRSGVLTSGANVLTF. DNA for the CDR3: TGTGCCAGCCGGAGTGGGGTCCTCACCTCTGGGGCCAACGTCCTGACTTTC. The chain has TRBV25-1 and TRBJ2-6, with unresolved D. V shed 8 bases and J shed 0 bases, with 17 bases lying between them. This CDR3 is 17 amino acids long. Germline-derived CDR1 and CDR2 are MGHDK and SYGVNS.